This T cell receptor (beta chain) was captured in a study of control samples from healthy donors and cancer patients. The data were produced by immunoSEQ multiplex PCR, yet TCRdb's version contains in-frame clones alone and is incomplete. The data hold roughly 400,000 clones, with 80% to 95% observed a single time. As regards this clone: The sample holds other DNA sequences that translate to the same CDR3.

The sequence derives from a man aged 35-49 years with head and neck cancer. Sequences were obtained from PBMCs.

CDR3 region: CASSFPPDTQYF. The CDR3 bases are TGTGCCAGCAGCTTTCCCCCAGATACGCAGTATTTT. The gene calls are TRBV12-3 or TRBV12-4 and TRBJ2-3; D gene uncertain. V was cut by 6 bases and J by 4 bases, with 8 bases left in between. This CDR3 spans 12 amino acids.